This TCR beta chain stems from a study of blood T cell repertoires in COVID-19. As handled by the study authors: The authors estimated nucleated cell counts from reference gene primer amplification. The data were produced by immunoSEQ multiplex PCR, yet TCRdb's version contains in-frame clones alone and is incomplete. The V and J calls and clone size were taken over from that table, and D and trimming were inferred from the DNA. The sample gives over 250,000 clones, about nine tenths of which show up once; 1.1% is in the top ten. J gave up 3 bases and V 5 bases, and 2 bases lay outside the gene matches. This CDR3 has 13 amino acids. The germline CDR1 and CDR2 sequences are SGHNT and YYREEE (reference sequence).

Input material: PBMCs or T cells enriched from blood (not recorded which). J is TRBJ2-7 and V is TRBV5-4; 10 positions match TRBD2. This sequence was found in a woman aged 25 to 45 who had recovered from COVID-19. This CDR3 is CASRASGSYEQYF. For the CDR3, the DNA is TGTGCCAGCAGGGCTAGCGGGAGCTACGAGCAGTACTTC. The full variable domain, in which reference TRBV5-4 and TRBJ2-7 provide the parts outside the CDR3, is ETGVTQSPTHLIKTRGQQVTLRCSSQSGHNTVSWYQQALGQGPQFIFQYYREEENGRGNFPPRFSGLQFPNYSSELNVNALELDDSALYLCASRASGSYEQYFGPGTRLTVT.